One and the same sample provided the 15 T cell receptor beta chains below, sequenced in a study of spatial heterogeneity in lung cancer. A single record per CDR3 protein comes from TCRdb applying MiXCR to the 5' RACE reads. The profile shows tens of thousands of distinct CDR3 sequences, less than 20% of them singletons. Time point denoted: blood at routine non-recurrence follow-up after resection. Sequencing was performed on PBMCs, taken at follow-up. These receptors originate from a male donor with early-stage non-small cell lung cancer.

This clonotype occurred a few times. The chain uses TRBV11-1 and TRBJ2-7; D possibly corresponds to TRBD1 (7 bases). The CDR3 loop spans 13 amino acids. Germline CDR1 and CDR2: SGHAT and FQDESV (reference sequence). The V gene lost 0 bases and the J gene lost 5 bases, with 8 bases spanning the gap. CDR3 DNA: TGTGCCAGCAGCTTAGCCAGGGGGGACGAGCAGTACTTC. Residues: CASSLARGDEQYF.

This clonotype was counted between two and nine times. The rearrangement links TRBV9 to TRBJ2-5; D is tentatively TRBD1 or TRBD2 (5 bases each). The CDR3 runs 16 residues. V lost 2 bases and J 8 bases, leaving 22 bases between the germline ends. Germline V gives CDR1 SGDLS, CDR2 YYNGEE. The chain's CDR3 is CASSVRDGNPRDTQYF. CDR3 nucleotides: TGTGCCAGCAGCGTGAGGGACGGCAACCCAAGAGATACCCAGTACTTC.

This chain links TRBV20-1 with TRBJ2-6; 7 bases are shared with TRBD1. Germline CDR1 is DFQATT and CDR2 is SNEGSKA (reference sequence). The V gene end was trimmed by 1 base and the J gene end by 0 bases; junction bases not matched to a gene: 6. The CDR3 length is 17 residues. The CDR3 DNA sequence: TGCAGTGCTAGAGGAAATACAGGGGCCTCTGGGGCCAACGTCCTGACTTTC. This codes for CSARGNTGASGANVLTF.

This clonotype turned up a few times. This chain links TRBV30 with TRBJ1-6; 7 nucleotides line up with TRBD1. With V trimmed by 7 bases and J by 8 bases, 14 bases remained unmatched. Germline assignment: CDR1 GTSNPN and CDR2 SVGIG (reference sequence). The CDR3 extends over 15 amino acids. The CDR3 DNA is TGTGCCTTAACACACAAGACAGGGCGCGATTCACCCCTCCACTTT. This translates into CALTHKTGRDSPLHF.

The chain couples TRBV5-1 to TRBJ2-3; the match to TRBD1 covers 8 bases. The germline gives CDR1 SGHRS, CDR2 YFSETQ. V lost 1 base, J lost 6 bases, and 4 bases stayed unmatched. The CDR3 totals 14 residues. The CDR3 nucleotides read TGCGCCAGCAGCTTGCAGGGGGCAGTTGATACGCAGTATTTT. It is translated as CASSLQGAVDTQYF.

This clonotype was recorded a few times. This sequence joins TRBV2 and TRBJ2-7; D is ambiguous. V lost 2 bases, J lost 3 bases, and 5 bases lay in between. From germline, CDR1 is SNHLY and CDR2 FYNNEI. The CDR3 has 12 amino acids. The CDR3 nucleotides are TGTGCCAGCAGTGAATTTGGCTACGAGCAGTACGTC. It translates to CASSEFGYEQYV.

The gene calls are TRBV27 and TRBJ2-3; TRBD1 agrees at 8 bases. The CDR3 covers 14 residues. J was trimmed by 1 base and V by 7 bases; bases with no gene match: 4. Germline values: CDR1 MNHEY, CDR2 SMNVEV (reference sequence). The CDR3 reads CASTPDRGTDTQYF. DNA of the CDR3: TGTGCCAGCACCCCGGACAGGGGCACAGATACGCAGTATTTT.

This clonotype was found a few times. The V gene is TRBV6-5, the J gene TRBJ2-7; tentative D call: TRBD1 (6 bases). CDR3 length: 14 amino acids. Per the germline V gene, CDR1 is MNHEY and CDR2 is SVGAGI. Trimming took 6 bases from V and 3 from J, leaving 15 bases between them. The CDR3 bases are TGTGCCAGCAGACCAGAGTCGGACAGCTACGAGCAGTACTTC. It codes for CASRPESDSYEQYF.

The chain employs TRBV5-1 and TRBJ2-2, with unresolved D. Germline CDR1 is SGHRS and CDR2 is YFSETQ. Trimming took off 2 bases at V and 0 bases at J, with 8 bases between the two ends. The CDR3 runs 15 residues. CDR3 residues: CASSLATTNTGELFF. CDR3 nucleotide sequence: TGCGCCAGCAGCTTAGCGACGACGAACACCGGGGAGCTGTTTTTT.

The rearrangement uses TRBV4-1 and TRBJ2-3; 8 bases map to TRBD2. The length of the CDR3 is 18 residues. Germline CDR1 is MGHRA and CDR2 is YSYEKL. J lost 6 bases, V lost 3 bases, and 17 bases had no gene match. The CDR3 sequence: CASSQRGLSGEGVDTQYF. CDR3 in DNA: TGCGCCAGCAGCCAGAGAGGACTTAGCGGGGAGGGTGTGGATACGCAGTATTTT.

V gene TRBV19 combines with J gene TRBJ2-3, with D unresolved. The CDR3 contains 15 residues. The V gene lost 2 bases and the J gene lost 3 bases, with 12 bases spanning the gap. Germline values: CDR1 LNHDA, CDR2 SQIVND (reference sequence). This chain's CDR3 is CASSIIEEGTDTQYF. The CDR3 DNA follows: TGTGCCAGTAGTATAATTGAAGAAGGTACAGATACGCAGTATTTT.

This clonotype was detected a few times. The J gene is TRBJ2-1, the V gene TRBV5-1, with a possible D match to TRBD1 (5 bases). The length of the CDR3 is 15 residues. Germline V lookup: CDR1 SGHRS, CDR2 YFSETQ. Trimming removed 1 base at V and 3 bases at J, with 11 bases between. CDR3 residues: CASSLRQGYYNEQFF. Here the CDR3 DNA reads TGCGCCAGCAGCTTGCGGCAGGGCTACTACAATGAGCAGTTCTTC.

This clonotype was counted only a few times. This chain uses TRBV30 with TRBJ2-2; weak D call: TRBD1 (6 bases). CDR3 size: 13 residues. The V and J ends lost 3 bases and 5 bases respectively, with 10 bases between them. CDR1 is GTSNPN and CDR2 is SVGIG in the germline V gene (reference sequence). In DNA form, the CDR3 reads TGTGCCTGGAGCGTACAGGGAACCGGGGAGCTGTTTTTT. Translation gives CAWSVQGTGELFF. The whole variable domain, remainder taken from reference TRBV30 and TRBJ2-2, is SQTIHQWPATLVQPVGSPLSLECTVEGTSNPNLYWYRQAAGRGLQLLFYSVGIGQISSEVPQNLSASRPQDRQFILSSKKLLLSDSGFYLCAWSVQGTGELFFGEGSRLTVL.

V usage is TRBV10-2 and J usage is TRBJ2-3, with TRBD2 matching over 9 bases. Germline V gene sequence: CDR1 WSHSY, CDR2 SAAADI. The trim removed 6 bases at V and 6 bases at J, leaving 7 bases unmatched. This CDR3 is 14 amino acids long. The CDR3 DNA reads as TGCGCCAGCAGGTATAGCGGGAGTTCGGATACGCAGTATTTT. The encoded protein is CASRYSGSSDTQYF.

V is TRBV5-4 and J is TRBJ1-1; TRBD1 aligns across 7 bases. The V gene's germline CDR1 is SGHNT and CDR2 YYREEE (reference sequence). With V trimmed by 0 bases and J by 1 base, 3 bases remained unmatched. The CDR3 has 15 amino acids. The CDR3 DNA is TGTGCCAGCAGCTTGGAGGAGGGGGCGAACACTGAAGCTTTCTTT. Its protein product is CASSLEEGANTEAFF.